This T cell receptor beta chain originates from a study of blood T cell repertoires in COVID-19. Study information: Samples representing acute and convalescent COVID-19 were sourced from the United States, Italy and Spain. Sources were T cells, B-cell-depleted T cells, or PBMCs; the material itself was cDNA or gDNA.

Under the authors' procedure: Estimation of nucleated cell counts relied on the amplification of reference gene primers. Some clones are missing from TCRdb's copy, which holds only in-frame ones; the method was immunoSEQ multiplex PCR. V, J and clone size were drawn from that table, and D and trimming were deduced from the DNA. The sample holds some 300,000 clones, 70% to 90% seen once. The CDR3 contains 17 residues. Germline lookup yields CDR1 SGHNT and CDR2 YYREEE (reference sequence). V gave up 1 base and J gave up 5 bases; unmatched junction bases: 11. Sequencing used peripheral blood. V gene TRBV5-4 combines with J gene TRBJ2-5; 10 bases line up with TRBD2. The receptor was derived from a young woman who had recovered from COVID-19. The CDR3 reads CASSLKRLAGDWETQYF. CDR3 coding DNA: TGTGCCAGCAGCTTGAAGCGACTAGCGGGTGACTGGGAGACCCAGTACTTC.